A selection of T cell receptor beta chains follows, all from one sample in a study of blood T cell repertoires in COVID-19. Clones were read by immunoSEQ multiplex PCR, and TCRdb kept only the in-frame ones, dropping some. Found here are approximately 260,000 clones, 80% to 90% of them singletons; the top ten hold 8% to 13%. The sequenced sample consisted of peripheral blood. The receptors here all came from a woman in her 70s with acute or convalescent COVID-19. Both conserved end residues are part of each CDR3.

TRBV3-1/TRBV3-2 CASSQRGRTGQYF
TRBV24-1 CATSDPSSGTDTQYF
TRBV7-9 CASSSKGATNTEAFF
TRBV19 CASSIDRGSYEQYF
TRBV6-5 CASSRQLNTEAFF
TRBV20-1 CSASQEADTQYF
TRBV5-1 CASRPTVNSPLHF
TRBV7-8 CASRVDRLAINEQFF
TRBV7-3 CASSQYRGGAGANVLTF
TRBV5-4 CASSALRGSGHEKLFF
TRBV6-5 CASSSTYLNTEAFF
TRBV7-9 CASSSRRMNTEAFF
TRBV5-6 CASSFGGEVLGNTEAFF
TRBV19 CASSGGLYEQYF
TRBV5-1 CASSLEGGAWETQYF
TRBV6-5 CASSRGGASYNEQFF
TRBV27 CASSAPGQGAFF
TRBV4-1 CASSQEPGENTEAFF
TRBV25-1 CATGGEGYNSPLHF
TRBV15 CATSRARGPPQHF
TRBV11-2 CASSLGGSGALNTEAFF
TRBV5-5 CASSNLRDFYGYTF
TRBV3-1/TRBV3-2 CASSQPRNRVGETQYF
TRBV7-7 CASSKGTSGETQYF
TRBV5-1 CASSPLGTAGEKLFF
TRBV6-5 CASKTGGGPGNTIYF
TRBV6-5 CASRVQGGNQPQHF
TRBV15 CATSRGLGNADTQYF
TRBV27 CASRGVDSLGGGYTF
TRBV3-1/TRBV3-2 CASRRTGSDTQYF
TRBV2 CASSEQITGIASSYNEQFF
TRBV2 CASARTRTGNTIYF
TRBV3-1/TRBV3-2 CASSQGGLLEAFF
TRBV9 CASSPGGSGGLDVREQYF
TRBV5-4 CASSLTRLAGRNSYNEQFF
TRBV28 CAESINRAGTEAFF
TRBV23-1 CASSHPGQASEQYF
TRBV6-5 CASTPGARQPQHF
TRBV5-1 CASSPDGQNYGYTF
TRBV2 CASSLNRQGHTGELFF
TRBV5-8 CASSAEGRPNTEAFF
TRBV11-2 CASRPGTGGIYEQYF
TRBV7-9 CASSAPEQGFKVTQYF
TRBV9 CASSPSALAGGYNEQFF
TRBV28 CASSYPGQLNTEAFF
TRBV5-1 CASSSLAGANNEQFF
TRBV2 CASSARGGANGELFF
TRBV15 CATRGGVNQPQHF
TRBV3-1/TRBV3-2 CASSPPGRGNTEAFF
TRBV2 CASNRLNTGELFF